The 6 T cell receptor beta chains below come from one sample, sequenced in a study of cytomegalovirus exposure and HLA in healthy donors. With 60 Vbeta and 13 Jbeta primers, the PCR was carried out. Only in-frame clones appear in the TCRdb table, and some are missing; sequencing was by immunoSEQ multiplex PCR. Of over 70,000 clones in the sample, under 85% were seen once. What was sequenced was PBMCs. These receptor sequences come from a male donor in good health and CMV-seronegative.

V is TRBV14 and J is TRBJ2-3, with D possibly matching TRBD2 (5 bases). This CDR3 is built from 16 residues. The germline V gene encodes CDR1 SGHDN and CDR2 FVKESK. V dropped 0 bases and J dropped 1 base, with 11 bases sitting between them. The CDR3: CASSQELKRRTDTQYF. The CDR3 DNA reads as TGTGCCAGCAGCCAAGAGTTGAAGCGGCGCACAGATACGCAGTATTTT.

Comment on this clone: Compared with germline, one end of the junction differs, possibly owing to a read error. The gene calls are TRBV7-7 and TRBJ2-3; 8 nucleotides align to TRBD2. Germline V gives CDR1 SSHAT, CDR2 FNYEAQ (reference sequence). CDR3 size: 15 residues. The CDR3 loop is CASSLRGASTDTQYF. Written as DNA, the CDR3 is TGTGCTAGCAGCTTGCGGGGGGCTTCCACAGATACGCAGTATTTT.

This chain connects TRBV9 to TRBJ1-5; D gene uncertain. Germline V lookup: CDR1 SGDLS, CDR2 YYNGEE. Trimming removed 0 bases at V and 6 bases at J, with 13 bases between. The CDR3 is 15 residues long. CDR3 sequence reads: CASSVGVGGGQPQHF. The DNA of the CDR3 is TGTGCCAGCAGCGTAGGAGTAGGAGGTGGTCAGCCCCAGCATTTT.

J is TRBJ2-1 and V is TRBV5-4; tentatively, D is TRBD2 (6 bases). Trimming shortened V by 1 base and J by 15 bases, and 17 bases separated the two germline ends. The germline gives CDR1 SGHNT, CDR2 YYREEE (reference sequence). The length of the CDR3 is 13 residues. The CDR3 loop is CASSLFGGTDRFF. As DNA, the CDR3 is TGTGCCAGCAGCTTGTTTGGGGGGACTGATCGGTTCTTC.

This clone was counted once. The chain combines TRBV7-2 with TRBJ2-6; D gene uncertain. The CDR3 length is 15 residues. V was cut by 1 base and J by 1 base, with 5 bases left in between. Germline lookup yields CDR1 SGHTA and CDR2 FQGNSA. The CDR3 spells CASSLGVSGANVLTF. In DNA form, the CDR3 reads TGTGCCAGCAGCTTAGGAGTTTCTGGGGCCAACGTCCTGACTTTC. The full variable domain, in which reference TRBV7-2 and TRBJ2-6 provide the parts outside the CDR3, is GAGVSQSPSNKVTEKGKDVELRCDPISGHTALYWYRQSLGQGLEFLIYFQGNSAPDKSGLPSDRFSAERTGGSVSTLTIQRTQQEDSAVYLCASSLGVSGANVLTFGAGSRLTVL.

The rearrangement links TRBV6-4 to TRBJ2-7; D is perhaps TRBD1 (6 bases). CDR1 is MRHNA and CDR2 is SNTAGT in the germline V gene. V lost 9 bases and J lost 5, with 17 bases in between. The CDR3 contains 13 residues. The CDR3 DNA sequence: TGTGCCAGGACCGGACAGTTTAGCCACGAGCAGTACTTC. Translation: CARTGQFSHEQYF.